This T cell receptor (beta chain) emerged from a study of immune evolution from preneoplasia to lung adenocarcinoma. Notes on the study in general: T cell clonality was higher in KRAS-mutant than EGFR-mutant or wild-type nodules.

Trimming took off 3 bases at V and 0 bases at J, with 12 bases between the two ends. CDR1 is MRHNA and CDR2 is SNTAGT in the germline V gene. The CDR3 runs to 17 residues. As regards this clone: Its antigen is undetermined.

Clones were read by immunoSEQ multiplex PCR, and TCRdb kept only the in-frame ones, dropping some. The data show some 41,000 clones, less than 85% seen once. The origin of this receptor is a person between 55 and 69 years old with lung adenocarcinoma. J is TRBJ2-6 and V is TRBV6-4, with a tentative D call TRBD2 (6 bases). Sequencing input: FFPE invasive lung adenocarcinoma tissue. CDR3 nucleotides: TGTGCCAGCAGTGAGGAGGGTCAGAGCTCTGGGGCCAACGTCCTGACTTTC. This gives the protein CASSEEGQSSGANVLTF.